This T cell receptor (beta chain) appears in the sequencing data of a study of blood T cell repertoires in COVID-19. Study overall: Researchers got acute and convalescent COVID-19 samples from the United States, Italy and Spain. PBMCs, B-cell-depleted T cells, or T cells provided the cDNA or gDNA that made up the material.

Germline values: CDR1 SGHTS, CDR2 YDEGEE. V lost 1 base to trimming and J lost 8 bases, with 5 bases between them. CDR3 length: 11 residues. Methods used by the authors: Nucleated cell number was recorded as an estimate derived from reference gene primer amplification. The method was immunoSEQ multiplex PCR; TCRdb's version includes in-frame clones alone and lacks a portion of them. V, J and clone size derive from that table, while D and trimming were established from the DNA sequence. The sample yields more than 95,000 clones, 84% seen once. This chain links TRBV5-8 with TRBJ2-3; the D is unclear. The sequenced sample was peripheral blood. This sequence originates from a man in his sixties with acute or convalescent COVID-19. In DNA, the CDR3 is TGTGCCAGCAGCTTGTTGGCTACGCAGTATTTT. This gives the protein CASSLLATQYF.